What follows describes a single T cell receptor beta chain. Its target is unknown. Clones were sequenced by immunoSEQ multiplex PCR, and TCRdb holds only the in-frame ones, with some missing. The sample shows approximately 60,000 clones, about 90% of them seen only once. The CDR3 loop spans 19 amino acids. Germline-derived CDR1 and CDR2 are SGHDN and FVKESK. The trim removed 1 base at V and 0 bases at J, leaving 14 bases unmatched. The data derive from a study of T cell responses to AZD1222 COVID-19 vaccine. Study-wide context: Recipients boosted at about 4 weeks or about 12 weeks are pooled. Regarding the study as a whole: Variant regions that are unmutated are reportedly the target of nearly half of spike-specific TCRs. The study sampled repertoires only after the peak T cell response.

The receptor was isolated from an adult in good health. The rearrangement joins TRBV14 to TRBJ1-1; 7 nucleotides align to TRBD1. The sequenced sample was peripheral blood, obtained on day 0 of AZD1222 vaccination. The CDR3 DNA sequence: TGTGCCAGCAGCCAAGCTGGCAGGGGGGTAGGCCTTATGAACACTGAAGCTTTCTTT. Translating it yields CASSQAGRGVGLMNTEAFF.